The 7 T cell receptor beta chains below all came from one sample that was sequenced in a study of read filtering for tumor transcriptome and immune sequencing. The library was built from around 0.4 ug RNA with molecular barcoded adaptors for alpha/delta and beta/gamma chains. TCRdb redid the calling of the reads with MiXCR, one entry per CDR3 protein. The table shows over 35,000 distinct CDR3 sequences, with roughly 10% occurring only once. Sample: a population of CD138-negative cells sorted from bone marrow. The receptors here all came from a donor aged 40 or older with multiple myeloma.

This clonotype was counted only a few times. The chain joins TRBV5-4 to TRBJ2-3; 9 bases map to TRBD2. Germline V CDR1 and CDR2: SGHNT, YYREEE (reference sequence). The V gene end was trimmed by 1 base and the J gene end by 5 bases; junction bases not matched to a gene: 5. The CDR3 runs 15 residues. The CDR3 here is CASSLRLAEVDTQYF. DNA of the CDR3: TGTGCCAGCAGCTTGAGACTAGCGGAGGTAGATACGCAGTATTTT. Full variable domain (remainder filled in from reference TRBV5-4 and TRBJ2-3): ETGVTQSPTHLIKTRGQQVTLRCSSQSGHNTVSWYQQALGQGPQFIFQYYREEENGRGNFPPRFSGLQFPNYSSELNVNALELDDSALYLCASSLRLAEVDTQYFGPGTRLTVL.

This clonotype was seen repeatedly, ten times or more. The likely explanation is a read error, given a far larger clone one base away. V is TRBV11-3 and J is TRBJ2-7; D gene uncertain. Germline loops: CDR1 SGHNT, CDR2 YENEEA. Between the trimmed V and J ends, which lost 2 bases and 2 bases, there was a span of 10 bases. This CDR3 is 14 amino acids long. CDR3 coding DNA: TGTGCCAGCAGCTTACCGGACGGCGCCTACGAGCAGTACTTC. Encoded protein: CASSLPDGAYEQYF.

This clonotype was counted at least ten times. This chain joins TRBV12-5 and TRBJ1-1; D is unresolved. Germline V lookup: CDR1 LGHNT, CDR2 FRNRAP. CDR3 length equals 18 residues. V lost 0 bases to trimming and J lost 2 bases, with 19 bases between them. The CDR3 DNA sequence: TGTGCTAGTGGTTTGGTCTTGGGGTCAGGTCGGGTTAACACTGAAGCTTTCTTT. Encoded protein: CASGLVLGSGRVNTEAFF.

This clonotype occurred many times. The chain carries TRBV7-6 and TRBJ2-6; 8 bases are shared with TRBD1. This CDR3 spans 18 amino acids. Germline V lookup: CDR1 SGHVS, CDR2 FNYEAQ. Trimming took 2 bases from V and 0 from J; bases not matched to a gene: 6. CDR3 DNA: TGTGCCAGCAGCTTATCGAGGACAGGGAGCTCTGGGGCCAACGTCCTGACTTTC. It yields the protein CASSLSRTGSSGANVLTF.

Details on this clonotype: A much larger clone is a single base away; this may be a read error. The chain joins TRBV28 to TRBJ2-3; D gene uncertain. This CDR3 is built from 13 residues. From germline, CDR1 is MDHEN and CDR2 SYDVKM. The CDR3 sequence: CVSRIGSPDTQYF. CDR3 coding DNA: TGTGTCAGCAGGATTGGTTCCCCGGATACGCAGTATTTT. The variable domain in full, with the rest retrieved from reference TRBV28 and TRBJ2-3, is DVKVTQSSRYLVKRTGEKVFLECVQDMDHENMFWYRQDPGLGLRLIYFSYDVKMKEKGDIPEGYSVSREKKERFSLILESASTNQTSMYLCVSRIGSPDTQYFGPGTRLTVL.

This clonotype was observed a few times. The chain couples TRBV2 to TRBJ2-3, with D tentatively TRBD2 (5 bases). The CDR3 extends over 15 amino acids. V was trimmed by 7 bases and J by 1 base, leaving 15 bases between them. From germline, CDR1 is SNHLY and CDR2 FYNNEI. The CDR3 protein is CASIMSPEGTDTQYF. The CDR3 DNA reads as TGTGCCAGCATCATGTCCCCGGAGGGCACAGATACGCAGTATTTT.

This clonotype was counted at least ten times. V is TRBV28 and J is TRBJ2-5, with 9 nucleotides matching TRBD2. CDR3 length equals 15 residues. Germline loops: CDR1 MDHEN, CDR2 SYDVKM. V lost 6 bases and J lost 3; bases outside the gene matches: 8. CDR3 nucleotides: TGTGCCAGCAGAACCGGGACTAGCCGGAAAGAGACCCAGTACTTC. It specifies CASRTGTSRKETQYF. The variable domain in full, with the rest retrieved from reference TRBV28 and TRBJ2-5, is DVKVTQSSRYLVKRTGEKVFLECVQDMDHENMFWYRQDPGLGLRLIYFSYDVKMKEKGDIPEGYSVSREKKERFSLILESASTNQTSMYLCASRTGTSRKETQYFGPGTRLLVL.